This TCR beta chain came from a study of T-cell reconstitution after alpha-beta-depleted transplantation in children. Remarks on this clonotype: Antigen unknown.

Whole-study results and caveats: Several hundred expanded graft clones reportedly gave rise to the alpha-beta T cells present about two months after transplant. Some patients' high day-60 TCRbeta diversity was traced to surviving recipient T cells and thymic progenitors. After one year, T-cell counts and TCRbeta diversity mostly came from new T cells.

As it was prepared, the TCRbeta library received unique molecular identifiers. TCRdb called the PCR reads again in MiXCR, with one record for every CDR3 protein. The table shows about 510,000 distinct CDR3 sequences, with over 10% occurring only once. Trimming removed 1 base at V and 0 bases at J, with 20 bases between. CDR1 SGHRS and CDR2 YFSETQ come from the germline V gene. This CDR3 region has 19 residues. The genes are TRBV5-1 and TRBJ2-1; D is possibly TRBD2 (5 bases). The sequencing here drew on PBMCs, mostly from graft donor cells, taken 180 days after TCRalphabeta/CD19-depleted stem cell transplant. This sequence was found in a female patient aged 2-9 years who had a stem cell transplant for aplastic anemia, so the T cells may come from the graft donor. CDR3 sequence (DNA): TGCGCCAGCAGCTTGAAAGTAGCGTCAACTACGAGCTCCTACAATGAGCAGTTCTTC. Amino acids: CASSLKVASTTSSYNEQFF.